A selection of T cell receptor beta chains follows, all from one sample in a study of T-cell reconstitution after alpha-beta-depleted transplantation in children. TCRdb reprocessed the PCR reads with MiXCR, giving one entry per CDR3 protein. The data hold 230,000 or so distinct CDR3 sequences, with around 11% observed a single time. This material consisted of PBMCs from the stem cell graft donor, taken from the stem cell graft. These receptors all stem from a human donor who donated a stem cell graft to a child with acute lymphoblastic leukemia. CDR3s leave out the opening cysteine and the closing phenylalanine or tryptophan. D genes are given only for firm matches.

V	J	D	CDR3
TRBV29-1	TRBJ2-2	TRBD1	SVDGDRNTGELF
TRBV12-3/TRBV12-4	TRBJ1-5	-	ASSDQGPQPQH
TRBV5-4	TRBJ1-2	TRBD1	ASSSKGQGSDGYT
TRBV29-1	TRBJ2-7	-	SVLEGSSYEQY
TRBV24-1	TRBJ1-5	-	ATSVNGPAFNQPQH
TRBV29-1	TRBJ2-1	TRBD2	SLRTSGSPSSYNEQF
TRBV12-3/TRBV12-4	TRBJ2-5	-	ASSLRMGETQY
TRBV10-3	TRBJ2-7	TRBD1	AIRGDRGTYEQY
TRBV7-2	TRBJ2-3	-	ASSPRERYTQY
TRBV11-2	TRBJ1-4	-	ASSSPGPSRSEKLF
TRBV5-1	TRBJ1-5	-	ASSLEQGLSSGSNQPQH
TRBV20-1	TRBJ2-1	TRBD2	SARDMSGVAPYNEQF
TRBV12-3/TRBV12-4	TRBJ2-7	-	ASSPGGYEQY
TRBV20-1	TRBJ1-1	TRBD1	SAASRDRGTGTEAF
TRBV5-6	TRBJ1-1	TRBD1	ASSWGTGSEAF
TRBV4-3	TRBJ2-5	-	ASSQEPGATQY
TRBV7-8	TRBJ2-3	TRBD2	ASSLEGGRAKDTQY
TRBV24-1	TRBJ1-1	-	ATSDSEEDTEAF
TRBV5-5	TRBJ2-7	-	ASSPSGHFSYEQY
TRBV6-2/TRBV6-3	TRBJ2-5	TRBD2	ASSALAGAIQETQY
TRBV15	TRBJ2-7	-	ATSNLGGPEQY
TRBV5-1	TRBJ2-2	TRBD2	ASSSRGAGELF
TRBV5-6	TRBJ1-1	TRBD1	ASSDGTGGYTEAF
TRBV10-3	TRBJ2-1	-	AISDSSLYNEQF
TRBV25-1	TRBJ1-6	-	ASSGASANNSPLH
TRBV10-3	TRBJ1-5	TRBD1	AISESGQDQPQH
TRBV7-2	TRBJ2-5	TRBD2	ASARGVQETQY
TRBV27	TRBJ2-7	-	ASSLSRAYEQY
TRBV6-2/TRBV6-3	TRBJ2-1	TRBD2	ASSQPGGPVDEQF
TRBV29-1	TRBJ2-3	TRBD1	SGTRDRADTQY
TRBV15	TRBJ2-7	TRBD2	ATSRAGVSYEQY